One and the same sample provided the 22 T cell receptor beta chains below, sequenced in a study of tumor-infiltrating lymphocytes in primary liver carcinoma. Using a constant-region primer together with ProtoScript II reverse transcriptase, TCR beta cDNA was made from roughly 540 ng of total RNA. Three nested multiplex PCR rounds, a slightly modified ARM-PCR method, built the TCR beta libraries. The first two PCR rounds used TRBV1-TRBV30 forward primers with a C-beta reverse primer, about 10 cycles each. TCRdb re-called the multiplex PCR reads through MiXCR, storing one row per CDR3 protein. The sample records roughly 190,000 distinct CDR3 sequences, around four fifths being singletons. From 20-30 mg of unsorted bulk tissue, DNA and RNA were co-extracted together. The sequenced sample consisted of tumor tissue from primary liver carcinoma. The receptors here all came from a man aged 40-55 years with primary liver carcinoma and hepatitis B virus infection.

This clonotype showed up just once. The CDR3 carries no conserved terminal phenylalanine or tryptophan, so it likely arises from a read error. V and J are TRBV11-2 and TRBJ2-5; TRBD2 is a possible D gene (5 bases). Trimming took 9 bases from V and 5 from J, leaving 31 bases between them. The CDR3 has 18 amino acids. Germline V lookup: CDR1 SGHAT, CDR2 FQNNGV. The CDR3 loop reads CASSPSSIQVTGRETQYL. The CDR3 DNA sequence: TGTGCCAGTAGCCCTAGCTCAATCCAGGTTACTGGGCGGGAGACCCAGTACTTA.

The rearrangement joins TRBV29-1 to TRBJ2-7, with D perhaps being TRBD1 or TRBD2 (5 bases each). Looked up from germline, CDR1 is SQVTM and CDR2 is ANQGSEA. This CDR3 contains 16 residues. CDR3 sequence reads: CITMTSGTGTPNKQYF. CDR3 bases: TGCATCACCATGACATCTGGGACCGGCACTCCCAACAAGCAGTACTTC.

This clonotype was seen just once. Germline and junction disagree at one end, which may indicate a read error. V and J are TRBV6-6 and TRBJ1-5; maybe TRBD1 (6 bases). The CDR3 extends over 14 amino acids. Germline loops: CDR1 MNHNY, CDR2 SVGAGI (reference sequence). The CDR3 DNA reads TGTGCCAGCAATTACGAGGCAGGGGATCAGCTCCAGCATTTT. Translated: CASNYEAGDQLQHF.

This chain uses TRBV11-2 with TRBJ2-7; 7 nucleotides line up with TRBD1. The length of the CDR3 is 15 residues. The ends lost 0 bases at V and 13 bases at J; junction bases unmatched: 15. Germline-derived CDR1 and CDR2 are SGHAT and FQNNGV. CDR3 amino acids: CASSLDLGGSYEYYF. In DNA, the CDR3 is TGTGCCAGCAGCTTAGATTTAGGGGGCTCCTACGAGTATTACTTC. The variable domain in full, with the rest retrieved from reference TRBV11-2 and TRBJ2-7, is EAGVAQSPRYKIIEKRQSVAFWCNPISGHATLYWYQQILGQGPKLLIQFQNNGVVDDSQLPKDRFSAERLKGVDSTLKIQPAKLEDSAVYLCASSLDLGGSYEYYFGPGTRLTVT.

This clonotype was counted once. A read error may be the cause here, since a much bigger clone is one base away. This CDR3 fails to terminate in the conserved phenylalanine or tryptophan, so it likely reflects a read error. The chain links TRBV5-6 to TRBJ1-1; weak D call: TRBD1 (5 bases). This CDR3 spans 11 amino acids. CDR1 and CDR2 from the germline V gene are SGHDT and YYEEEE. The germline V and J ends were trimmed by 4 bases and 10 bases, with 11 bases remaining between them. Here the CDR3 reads CASSLLGTAFL. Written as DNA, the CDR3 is TGTGCCAGCAGCCTCTTAGGGACAGCTTTCCTT.

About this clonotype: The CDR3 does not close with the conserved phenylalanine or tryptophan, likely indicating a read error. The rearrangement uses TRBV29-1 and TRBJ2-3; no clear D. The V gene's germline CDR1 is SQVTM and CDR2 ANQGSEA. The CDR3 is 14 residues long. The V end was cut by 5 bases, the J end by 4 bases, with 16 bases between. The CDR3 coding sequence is TGCAGCGTTTCACCCCCGTCCGGGTCAGATACGCAGTATCTA. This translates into CSVSPPSGSDTQYL.

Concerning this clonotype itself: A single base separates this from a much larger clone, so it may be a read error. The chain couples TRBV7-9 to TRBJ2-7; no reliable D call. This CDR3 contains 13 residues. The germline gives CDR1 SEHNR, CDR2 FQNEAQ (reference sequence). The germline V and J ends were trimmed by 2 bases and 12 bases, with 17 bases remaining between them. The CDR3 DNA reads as TGTGCCAGCAGCTTAAACGTTATACCGGTTCCGTACTTC. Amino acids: CASSLNVIPVPYF.

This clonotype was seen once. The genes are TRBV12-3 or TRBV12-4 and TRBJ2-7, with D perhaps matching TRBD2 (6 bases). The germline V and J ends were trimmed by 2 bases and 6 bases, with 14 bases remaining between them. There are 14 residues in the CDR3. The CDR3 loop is CASSLSGFPCEQYF. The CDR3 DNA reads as TGTGCCAGCAGTTTAAGCGGGTTCCCCTGCGAGCAGTACTTC.

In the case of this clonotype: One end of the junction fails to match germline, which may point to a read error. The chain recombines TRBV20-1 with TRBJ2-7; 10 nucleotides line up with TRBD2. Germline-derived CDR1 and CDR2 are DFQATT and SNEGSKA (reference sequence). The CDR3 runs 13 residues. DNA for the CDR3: TGCAGTGCTAGGGGGACTAGCGACTACGAGCCGTACTTC. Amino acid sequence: CSARGTSDYEPYF.

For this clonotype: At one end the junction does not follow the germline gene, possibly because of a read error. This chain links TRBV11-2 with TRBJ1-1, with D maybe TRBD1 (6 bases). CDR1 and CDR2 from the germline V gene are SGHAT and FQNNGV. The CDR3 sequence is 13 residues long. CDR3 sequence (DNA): TGTACCAGCAACTTTGCTACCGGGACAGAAGCTTTCTTT. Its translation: CTSNFATGTEAFF.

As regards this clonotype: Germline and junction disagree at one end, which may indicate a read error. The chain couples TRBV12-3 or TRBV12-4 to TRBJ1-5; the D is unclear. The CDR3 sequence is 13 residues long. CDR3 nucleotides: TGTGCCAGCAACCAGAGGGCCTATCAACCCCAGCATTTT. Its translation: CASNQRAYQPQHF.

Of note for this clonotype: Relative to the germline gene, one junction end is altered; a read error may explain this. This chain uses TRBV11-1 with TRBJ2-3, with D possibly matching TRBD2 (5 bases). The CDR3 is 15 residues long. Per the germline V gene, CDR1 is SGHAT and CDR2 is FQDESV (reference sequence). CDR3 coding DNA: TGTGCCAGCAGTTTACCGAGGGAGAGCATAGATACTCAGTATTTT. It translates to CASSLPRESIDTQYF.

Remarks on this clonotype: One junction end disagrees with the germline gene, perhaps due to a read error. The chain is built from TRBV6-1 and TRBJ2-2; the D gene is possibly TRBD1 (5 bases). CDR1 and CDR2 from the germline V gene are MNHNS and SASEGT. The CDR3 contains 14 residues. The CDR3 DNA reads TGTACCAGCAACCCCCGATGGACAATAGAGGAGTTGTTTTTT. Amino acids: CTSNPRWTIEELFF.

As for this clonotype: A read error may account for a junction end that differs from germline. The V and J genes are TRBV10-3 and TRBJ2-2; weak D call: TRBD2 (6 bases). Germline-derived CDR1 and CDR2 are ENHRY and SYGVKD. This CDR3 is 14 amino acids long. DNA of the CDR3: TGTGCCATCGGGACGGGACTGAACACCGGAGAGCTGTTTTTT. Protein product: CAIGTGLNTGELFF.

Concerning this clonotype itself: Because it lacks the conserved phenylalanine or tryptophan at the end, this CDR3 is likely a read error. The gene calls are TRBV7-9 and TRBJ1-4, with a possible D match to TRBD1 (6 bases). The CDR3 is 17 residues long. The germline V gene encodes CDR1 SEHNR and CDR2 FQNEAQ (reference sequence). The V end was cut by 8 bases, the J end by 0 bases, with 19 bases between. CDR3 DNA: TGTGCCAGCGGACAGTGGGACGGGACCCCAACTAATGAAAAACTGTTTTCT. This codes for CASGQWDGTPTNEKLFS.

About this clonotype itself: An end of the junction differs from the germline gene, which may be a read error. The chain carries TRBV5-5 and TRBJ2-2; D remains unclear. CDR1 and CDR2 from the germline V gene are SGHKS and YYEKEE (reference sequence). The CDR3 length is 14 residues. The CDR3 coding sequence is TGTGGCAGCACCTTTAACCTAAACACCGGGGAGCTGTTTTTT. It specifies CGSTFNLNTGELFF.

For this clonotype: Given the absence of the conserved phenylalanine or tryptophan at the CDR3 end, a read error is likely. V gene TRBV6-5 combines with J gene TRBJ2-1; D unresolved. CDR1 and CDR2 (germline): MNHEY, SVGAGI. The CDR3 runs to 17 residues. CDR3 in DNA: TGTGCCAGTAGTTACGGGTCCACTCTAACCGGAGAAAAAGAGCAGTTCTAC. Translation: CASSYGSTLTGEKEQFY.

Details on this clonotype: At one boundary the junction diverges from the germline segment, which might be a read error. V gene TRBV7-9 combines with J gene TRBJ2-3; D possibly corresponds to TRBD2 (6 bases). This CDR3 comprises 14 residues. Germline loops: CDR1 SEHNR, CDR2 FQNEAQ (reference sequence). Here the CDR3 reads CAGSQETGADTQYF. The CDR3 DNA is TGTGCCGGCAGCCAGGAGACGGGAGCTGATACGCAGTATTTT.

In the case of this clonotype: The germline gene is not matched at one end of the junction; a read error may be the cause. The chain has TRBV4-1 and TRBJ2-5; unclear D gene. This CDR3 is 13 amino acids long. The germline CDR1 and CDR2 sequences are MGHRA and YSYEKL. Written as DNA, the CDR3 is TGCGACAGCAGCCAAGACGACACAGAGACCCAGTATTTC. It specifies CDSSQDDTETQYF.

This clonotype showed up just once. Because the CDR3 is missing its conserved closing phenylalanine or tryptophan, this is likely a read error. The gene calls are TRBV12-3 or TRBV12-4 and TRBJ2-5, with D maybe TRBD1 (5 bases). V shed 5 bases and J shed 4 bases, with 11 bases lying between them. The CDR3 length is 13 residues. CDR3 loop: CASSMVQGETQYL. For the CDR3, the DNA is TGTGCCAGCAGTATGGTCCAGGGAGAGACCCAGTACTTG.

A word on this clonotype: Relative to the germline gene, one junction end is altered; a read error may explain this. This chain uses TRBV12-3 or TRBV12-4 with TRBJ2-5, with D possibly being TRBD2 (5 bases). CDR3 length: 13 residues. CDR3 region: CASSLSGVETQCF. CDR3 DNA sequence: TGCGCCAGCAGTTTGTCCGGGGTTGAGACCCAGTGCTTC.

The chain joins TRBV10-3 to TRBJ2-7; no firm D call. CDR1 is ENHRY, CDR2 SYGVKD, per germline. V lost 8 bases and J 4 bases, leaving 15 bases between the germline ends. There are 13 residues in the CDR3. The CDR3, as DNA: TGTGCCATCTCCCTCACGGAGAATTACGAGCAGTACTTC. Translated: CAISLTENYEQYF.